This T cell receptor beta chain was documented in a study of T cells in narcolepsy. V shed 11 bases and J shed 3 bases, with 19 bases lying between them. Germline V gene lookup returns CDR1 LGHNA and CDR2 YNFKEQ. This CDR3 comprises 14 residues. Concerning this clone: Its antigen is currently unknown.

Notes on the study in general: Autoreactive clonotypes reportedly recurred in blood of same and different patients, not controls. In some patient and control memory CD4+ samples, autoreactive clones were absent.

Sequencing was performed with immunoSEQ multiplex PCR; in TCRdb, only in-frame clones are kept and a portion is missing. In the table there are 25,000 to 40,000 clones, 75% to 90% of which are singletons. V is TRBV4-2 and J is TRBJ2-5, with unresolved D. The receptor was isolated from a human donor with narcolepsy. The sample was CD45RA- memory CD4+ T cells from PBMCs. CDR3 residues: CARSTPPSEETQYF. DNA for the CDR3: TGTGCCCGAAGCACCCCACCCTCGGAAGAGACCCAGTACTTC.